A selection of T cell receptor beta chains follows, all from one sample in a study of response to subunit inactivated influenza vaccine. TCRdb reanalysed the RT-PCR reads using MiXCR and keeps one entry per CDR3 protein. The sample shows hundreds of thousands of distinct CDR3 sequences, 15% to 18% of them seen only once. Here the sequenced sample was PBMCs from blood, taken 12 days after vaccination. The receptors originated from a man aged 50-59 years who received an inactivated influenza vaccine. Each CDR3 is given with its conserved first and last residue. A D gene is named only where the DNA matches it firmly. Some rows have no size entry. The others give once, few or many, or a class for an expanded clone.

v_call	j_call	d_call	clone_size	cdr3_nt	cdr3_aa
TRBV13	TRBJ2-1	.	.	TGTGCCAGCAGCTTCCGCATCGATGAGCAGTTCTTC	CASSFRIDEQFF
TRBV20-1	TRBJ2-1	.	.	TGCAGTGCTAGACCTCTAACGGGAGTGTACAATGAGCAGTTCTTC	CSARPLTGVYNEQFF
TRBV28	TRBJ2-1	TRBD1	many	TGTGCCAGCAGCAGACAGGGTATGAGCAATGAGCAGTTCTTC	CASSRQGMSNEQFF
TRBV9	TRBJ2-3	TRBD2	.	TGTGCCAGCAGCGTGTCTAGCGGGAGGGCAGATACGCAGTATTTT	CASSVSSGRADTQYF
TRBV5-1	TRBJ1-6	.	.	TGCGCCAGCAGCTCCAACGCAGGGATGGGAAATTCACCCCTCCACTTT	CASSSNAGMGNSPLHF
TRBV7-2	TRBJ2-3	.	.	TGTGCCAGCAGCCTGGGCCTGTATACGCAGTATTTT	CASSLGLYTQYF
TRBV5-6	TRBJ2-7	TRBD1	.	TGTGCCAGCAGCTGGTTGATAACCCGGACAGGGCCGTCCGAGCAGTACTTC	CASSWLITRTGPSEQYF
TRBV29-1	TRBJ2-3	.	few	TGCAGCGTTGATAGGGGGGCAGATACGCAGTATTTT	CSVDRGADTQYF
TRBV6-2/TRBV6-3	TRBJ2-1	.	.	TGTGCCAGCAGGAGACAAGGACGACTAATTCGGGATGAGCAGTTCTTC	CASRRQGRLIRDEQFF
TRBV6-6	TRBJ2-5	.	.	TGTGCCAGCAGTTACTCGGGAGGAGACCAGTACTTC	CASSYSGGDQYF
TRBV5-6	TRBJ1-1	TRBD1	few	TGTGCCAGCAGCTTGGTACAGGGGATTGAAGCTTTCTTT	CASSLVQGIEAFF
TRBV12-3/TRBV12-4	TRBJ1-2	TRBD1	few	TGTGCCAGCAGCGCACAGGGGGCGCTAAACTATGGCTACACCTTC	CASSAQGALNYGYTF
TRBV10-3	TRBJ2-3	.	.	TGTGCCATCAGTGAGTCGATAGCGGTGTTCACAGATACGCAGTATTTT	CAISESIAVFTDTQYF
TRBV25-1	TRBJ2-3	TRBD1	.	TGTGCCAGCAGTGAATTAACAGGGGGCACAGATACGCAGTATTTT	CASSELTGGTDTQYF
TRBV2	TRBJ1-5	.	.	TGTGCCAGCAGTGAGGCCGTGCAAGCGAATCAGCCCCAGCATTTT	CASSEAVQANQPQHF